This passage covers 18 T cell receptor beta chains from one sample sequenced in a study of Ad26.COV2.S vaccination and SARS-CoV-2 variants. Treatment here: 15 to 20 received Ad26.COV2.S at low or high dose, single or two shots; a few received placebo; per-sample allocation not given. Material that was analyzed had been drawn on day 63 after the first vaccine or placebo injection. Profiling relied on immunoSEQ multiplex PCR, and the TCRdb table lists in-frame clones only, not all of them. The data show 500,000 or so clones, 89% seen once. The sample consisted of peripheral blood, taken in a trial of Ad26.COV2.S vaccine versus placebo. These receptors were obtained from a person between 18 and 60 years old who received the Ad26.COV2.S COVID-19 vaccine or a placebo.

The rearrangement links TRBV14 to TRBJ2-5; 8 bases are a match to TRBD2. Losses at the gene ends were 4 bases for V and 0 bases for J; bases not matched to a gene: 4. The CDR3 covers 15 residues. Germline V gives CDR1 SGHDN, CDR2 FVKESK. The CDR3 DNA reads as TGTGCCAGCAGCCGCGAGCGGGAGAACCAAGAGACCCAGTACTTC. This translates into CASSRERENQETQYF.

CDR3 sequence reads: CAWSLGQGFGYTF. As DNA, the CDR3 is TGTGCCTGGAGTCTGGGACAGGGATTCGGCTACACCTTC. The V and J genes are TRBV30 and TRBJ1-2, with 9 bases matching TRBD1. CDR3 size: 13 residues. Germline V gives CDR1 GTSNPN, CDR2 SVGIG (reference sequence). V trimming: 2 bases; J trimming: 8 bases; junction bases outside the gene matches: 6. The full variable domain, with the rest looked up from reference TRBV30 and TRBJ1-2, is SQTIHQWPATLVQPVGSPLSLECTVEGTSNPNLYWYRQAAGRGLQLLFYSVGIGQISSEVPQNLSASRPQDRQFILSSKKLLLSDSGFYLCAWSLGQGFGYTFGSGTRLTVV.

The rearrangement links TRBV6-6 to TRBJ2-1; no firm D call. The V gene's germline CDR1 is MNHNY and CDR2 SVGAGI (reference sequence). The CDR3 is 15 residues long. V gave up 0 bases and J gave up 7 bases, with 13 bases separating them. The CDR3 region is CASSYSDRPWNEQFF. The CDR3 region has the DNA TGTGCCAGCAGTTACTCGGACCGGCCGTGGAATGAGCAGTTCTTC.

This clone has only a few counts. V gene TRBV3-1 (or the pseudogene TRBV3-2) combines with J gene TRBJ1-2; tentatively, D is TRBD1 (5 bases). CDR1 LGHDT and CDR2 YNNKEL come from the germline V gene (reference sequence). V gave up 4 bases and J gave up 8 bases, with 14 bases separating them. The CDR3 is 13 residues long. The CDR3 DNA follows: TGTGCCAGCAGCCCGTCGGGGGTAAACGGCTACACCTTC. Encoded protein: CASSPSGVNGYTF.

The chain recombines TRBV14 with TRBJ1-2; 12 nucleotides align to TRBD1. With 5 bases clipped from V and 5 bases from J, the junction kept 12 bases outside the gene matches. There are 17 residues in the CDR3. From germline, CDR1 is SGHDN and CDR2 FVKESK. The CDR3 loop reads CASSLPGQGAGRYGYTF. The CDR3 DNA reads as TGTGCCAGCAGCTTACCGGGACAGGGGGCCGGGCGATATGGCTACACCTTC.

This chain joins TRBV5-5 and TRBJ1-5; TRBD1 agrees at 9 bases. Germline V gene sequence: CDR1 SGHKS, CDR2 YYEKEE (reference sequence). The CDR3 spans 15 residues. V lost 1 base to trimming and J lost 6 bases; unmatched junction nucleotides: 5. In nucleotides, the CDR3 is TGTGCCAGCAGCTTGACAGGGGGCCCCGGTCAGCCCCAGCATTTT. Its translation: CASSLTGGPGQPQHF. The full variable domain, its missing parts supplied by reference TRBV5-5 and TRBJ1-5, is DAGVTQSPTHLIKTRGQQVTLRCSPISGHKSVSWYQQVLGQGPQFIFQYYEKEERGRGNFPDRFSARQFPNYSSELNVNALLLGDSALYLCASSLTGGPGQPQHFGDGTRLSIL.

This clone occurred once. The rearrangement uses TRBV5-6 and TRBJ2-7, with D possibly TRBD2 on 6 matching bases. The CDR3 is 14 amino acids. Germline CDR1 and CDR2: SGHDT and YYEEEE. The V gene lost 1 base and the J gene lost 5 bases, with 13 bases spanning the gap. CDR3 residues: CASSLRLVLDEQYV. For the CDR3, the DNA is TGTGCCAGCAGCTTGCGACTAGTTCTTGACGAGCAGTACGTC.

The table lists this clone with a count of one. The rearrangement links TRBV19 to TRBJ1-5; 8 bases map to TRBD1. Germline loops: CDR1 LNHDA, CDR2 SQIVND (reference sequence). V was clipped by 1 base and J by 6 bases; unmatched bases: 5. The CDR3 loop spans 15 amino acids. The CDR3 DNA reads TGTGCCAGTAGTATAGGACGGACAGGGTCTCAGCCCCAGCATTTT. Translation gives CASSIGRTGSQPQHF.

The rearrangement links TRBV12-5 to TRBJ2-1; 7 positions agree with TRBD2. CDR3 length equals 15 residues. Trimming at V came to 7 bases and at J to 2 bases, leaving 8 bases not matched to a gene. The germline CDR1 and CDR2 sequences are LGHNT and FRNRAP. CDR3 amino acids: CASVLGGRAYNEQFF. The CDR3 DNA is TGTGCTAGTGTCCTGGGGGGGAGGGCCTACAATGAGCAGTTCTTC.

The chain combines TRBV18 with TRBJ1-1, with D unresolved. V was clipped by 3 bases and J by 3 bases, with 11 bases between them. The CDR3 is 14 residues long. The germline V gene encodes CDR1 KGHSH and CDR2 LQKENI. CDR3: CASSPPVGDTEAFF. The CDR3 coding sequence is TGTGCCAGCTCACCCCCAGTGGGCGACACTGAAGCTTTCTTT.

The J gene is TRBJ2-1, the V gene TRBV20-1, with 9 bases matching TRBD2. With V trimmed by 3 bases and J by 10 bases, 7 bases remained unmatched. Germline-derived CDR1 and CDR2 are DFQATT and SNEGSKA (reference sequence). This CDR3 spans 13 amino acids. DNA of the CDR3: TGCAGTGCTAGTCCCAGCGGGGGGAGGGAGCAGTTCTTC. Amino acids: CSASPSGGREQFF.

The chain is built from TRBV5-1 and TRBJ2-3; no firm D call. V was clipped by 5 bases and J by 0 bases, with 13 bases between them. The CDR3 length is 15 residues. Germline assignment: CDR1 SGHRS and CDR2 YFSETQ. The CDR3 protein is CASRLSPFSTDTQYF. In DNA, the CDR3 is TGCGCCAGCAGGCTATCCCCCTTCAGCACAGATACGCAGTATTTT.

The genes are TRBV5-8 and TRBJ1-1, with TRBD1 as a possible D gene (6 bases). The CDR3 loop spans 15 amino acids. The germline V and J ends were trimmed by 4 bases and 3 bases, with 16 bases remaining between them. In germline, CDR1 is SGHTS, CDR2 YDEGEE. Written as DNA, the CDR3 is TGTGCCAGCAGCCCCCGGGACAAGGTGGACACTGAAGCTTTCTTT. This sequence encodes CASSPRDKVDTEAFF. The entire variable domain, with the rest obtained from reference TRBV5-8 and TRBJ1-1, is as follows: EAGVTQSPTHLIKTRGQQATLRCSPISGHTSVYWYQQALGLGLQFLLWYDEGEERNRGNFPPRFSGRQFPNYSSELNVNALELEDSALYLCASSPRDKVDTEAFFGQGTRLTVV.

The J gene is TRBJ2-1, the V gene TRBV10-3, with 7 positions matching TRBD2. V lost 11 bases and J lost 1; bases outside the gene matches: 11. The germline V gene has CDR1 ENHRY and CDR2 SYGVKD. The CDR3 length is 15 residues. CDR3 DNA: TGTGCCTCGGGGCCTAGCGGAGGGTCCTACAATGAGCAGTTCTTC. It translates to CASGPSGGSYNEQFF.

V usage is TRBV2 and J usage is TRBJ2-1; unclear D gene. V lost 2 bases and J lost 15, with 11 bases in between. This CDR3 is built from 11 residues. Germline values: CDR1 SNHLY, CDR2 FYNNEI. CDR3 protein: CASSEYLLGFF. In nucleotides, the CDR3 is TGTGCCAGCAGTGAATACCTCTTGGGGTTCTTC.

The chain couples TRBV7-6 to TRBJ1-1; perhaps TRBD1 as D (6 bases). The CDR3 is made up of 14 amino acids. The V end was cut by 6 bases, the J end by 1 base, with 12 bases between. From germline, CDR1 is SGHVS and CDR2 FNYEAQ. The CDR3 reads CASRTQGANTEAFF. The CDR3, as DNA: TGTGCCAGCAGGACACAGGGTGCGAACACTGAAGCTTTCTTT.

V gene TRBV4-3 combines with J gene TRBJ2-5; D is unclear. V lost 4 bases and J 5 bases, leaving 14 bases between the germline ends. Germline assignment: CDR1 LGHNA and CDR2 YSLEER. This CDR3 region has 14 residues. CDR3 protein: CASSPLFGLETQYF. In DNA, the CDR3 is TGCGCCAGCAGCCCGCTTTTTGGTCTTGAGACCCAGTACTTC.

This sequence joins TRBV15 and TRBJ2-1; tentatively, D is TRBD1 (5 bases). Trimming removed 4 bases from V and 6 bases from J, with 10 bases in between. CDR1 LNHNV and CDR2 YYDKDF come from the germline V gene (reference sequence). The CDR3 has 13 residues. The CDR3 DNA follows: TGTGCCACCAGCACCCTAAGGGGCAATGAGCAGTTCTTC. It yields the protein CATSTLRGNEQFF.